This TCR beta chain was retrieved from a study of shared clonotypes between healthy human individuals (dated by TCRdb to about 2020). About the study as a whole: A couple of women and three men aged 18 to 49 years were included in the cohort. Per donor, three plates each were used for CD4 naive and CD4 memory, two for CD8 naive, and one for CD8 memory. To estimate repertoire size and how much clonotype sharing occurs between individuals, the study deeply sequenced the blood TCR repertoires of roughly 5 healthy adults. To increase sequencing depth and limit assay-specific biases, different laboratories used diverse techniques to prepare libraries and sequence TCR repertoires. Each donor's leukapheresis produced roughly between about 0.8 and 8.9 billion PBMCs. Study-wide conclusions, independent of this receptor: Because the study included a small number of donors, the genetic and exposure-history diversity represented was limited. Pairwise subsampling indicated that sequencing depth was expected to affect the degree of clonotype sharing among donors. Estimated clonotype richness was generally larger for naive than for memory subsets. Sampling was restricted to blood, and TCR repertoires in tissues likely differ from the TCR repertoires found in blood. Clonotypes shared by all four sorted-subset donors showed higher generation probabilities than non-shared clonotypes. Sharing across a few donors was observed for around 5% of naive CD4, over 3% of naive CD8, over 2% of memory CD4, and roughly 0.4% of memory CD8 clonotypes. Rarefaction of sorted-subset datasets indicated incomplete sequencing despite the large sequencing depth.

V and J lose 0 bases and 6 bases, and a span of 12 bases separates them. Looking up the germline V gene yields CDR1 KGHSH and CDR2 LQKENI. The CDR3 contains 15 residues, cysteine and phenylalanine counted. The retained sequence is limited to the CDR3, 45 bases, with the frame set at the first base. Donors were healthy HIV-negative adults with no recently reported acute infections or vaccinations. All donors were Caucasian adults living in Nashville, Tennessee, USA. CD4+ T cells were enriched through magnetic negative selection, after which naive cells were positively selected on CD45RA and the remaining negative fraction served as the memory subset. After blood collection by leukapheresis, PBMCs were isolated using Ficoll-Histopaque density gradient centrifugation and then cryopreserved in the vapor phase of liquid nitrogen. Analytical flow cytometry was used to check the purity and quantity of each magnetically sorted T cell population. From each sorted fraction, genomic DNA was isolated and quantified by UV absorbance on a Nanodrop 2000c.

TCR CDR3 regions were amplified from genomic DNA by multiplex PCR using the deep immunoSEQ assay. Genomic DNA extracted from each cell subset was distributed evenly over all wells of several immunoSEQ 96-well plates, and each plate served as one replicate. For sorted subsets, approximately 210 ng of genomic DNA, equivalent to around 30,000 T cell genomes, went into each replicate PCR. The purified libraries were quantified using a Qubit 3.0 fluorometer, sized with a Bioanalyzer 2100, and then quantified again using the KAPA Library Quantification kit. Every immunoSEQ 96-well plate was sequenced on a separate single-read 150-cycle Illumina NextSeq 550 flow cell. As for the authors' bioinformatics: Because only junctional sequences without quality scores were contained in the immunoSEQ output, filtering matching that applied to full-length reads could not be performed. To assign V/J genes and CDR3, sequences were annotated against IMGT germline references using PyIR, a Python wrapper for IgBLAST v1.9. Reads were filtered out if the reads had weak V/J assignments (E-value above 1e-6), no CDR3, stop codons, out-of-frame junctions, or ambiguous translated residues. V3J clonotypes were defined as sequences sharing the same inferred V gene, J gene, and CDR3 amino acid sequence. Percentage overlap between repertoires was calculated by dividing the number of shared unique clonotypes by the size of the smaller repertoire. RTK rarefaction, the Chao1 estimator, and Recon v2.1 estimates of unobserved clonotypes were used to assess repertoire richness. OLGA was used to compute generation probabilities for all TCRbeta clonotypes that the gDNA method yielded from a few donors. Held by TCRdb, this immuneACCESS table contains in-frame sequences only and omits some clones. Under half of the omission traces to an unresolved V gene where checked; the cause of the rest is unknown. V and J calls and clone size are those listed in that table; D and trimming were worked out from the DNA. The sample records millions of clones, 85% to 95% of which are singletons. The ten biggest clones cover 0.1% to 0.15% of the sample.

Points on this clone: No antigen is known for it. No per-base quality is available; no much larger clone lies one base away.

The sample was naive CD4+ T cells sorted from blood. According to the study, the label for this sample's cell subset or site signals: CD45RA+ positively selected. The chain uses TRBV18 and TRBJ2-1, with a tentative D gene TRBD2 over 6 matching bases. The sequence derives from a young man in good health. The DNA is as follows: TGTGCCAGCTCACCACCTTTGGGGACTTCCAATGAGCAGTTCTTC. Translated, it gives CASSPPLGTSNEQFF.